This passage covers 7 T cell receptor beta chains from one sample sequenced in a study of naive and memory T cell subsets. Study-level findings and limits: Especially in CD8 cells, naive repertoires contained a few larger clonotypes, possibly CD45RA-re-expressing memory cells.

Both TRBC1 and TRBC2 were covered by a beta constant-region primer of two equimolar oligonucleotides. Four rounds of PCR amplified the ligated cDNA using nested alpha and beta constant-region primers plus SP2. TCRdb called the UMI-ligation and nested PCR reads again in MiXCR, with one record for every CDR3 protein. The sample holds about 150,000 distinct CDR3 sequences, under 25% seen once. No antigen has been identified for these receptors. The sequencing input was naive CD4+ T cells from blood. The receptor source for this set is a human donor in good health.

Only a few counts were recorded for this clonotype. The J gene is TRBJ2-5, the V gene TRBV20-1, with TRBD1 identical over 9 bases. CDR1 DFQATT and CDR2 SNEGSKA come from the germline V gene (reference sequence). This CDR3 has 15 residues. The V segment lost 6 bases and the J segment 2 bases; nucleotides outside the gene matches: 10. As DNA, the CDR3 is TGCAGTGCCACGTACGGGACAGGGATTCAAGAGACCCAGTACTTC. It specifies CSATYGTGIQETQYF.

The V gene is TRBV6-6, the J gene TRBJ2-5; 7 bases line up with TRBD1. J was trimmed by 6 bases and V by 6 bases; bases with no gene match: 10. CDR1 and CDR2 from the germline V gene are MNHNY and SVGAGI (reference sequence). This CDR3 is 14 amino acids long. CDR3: CASSQDGQDKTQYF. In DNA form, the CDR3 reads TGTGCCAGCAGCCAAGACGGACAGGACAAGACCCAGTACTTC.

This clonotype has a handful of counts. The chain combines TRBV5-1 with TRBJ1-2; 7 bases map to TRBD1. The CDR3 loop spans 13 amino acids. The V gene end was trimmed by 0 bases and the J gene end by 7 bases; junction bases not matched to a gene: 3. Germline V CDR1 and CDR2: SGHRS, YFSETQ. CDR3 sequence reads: CASSLEGGSGYTF. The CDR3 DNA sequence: TGCGCCAGCAGCTTGGAAGGGGGCTCTGGCTACACCTTC.

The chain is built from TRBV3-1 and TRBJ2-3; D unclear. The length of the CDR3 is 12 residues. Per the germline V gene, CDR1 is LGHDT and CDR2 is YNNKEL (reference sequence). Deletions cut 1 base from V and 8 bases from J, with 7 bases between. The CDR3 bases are TGTGCCAGCAGCCAAGGGACCGGTACGCAGTATTTT. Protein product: CASSQGTGTQYF.

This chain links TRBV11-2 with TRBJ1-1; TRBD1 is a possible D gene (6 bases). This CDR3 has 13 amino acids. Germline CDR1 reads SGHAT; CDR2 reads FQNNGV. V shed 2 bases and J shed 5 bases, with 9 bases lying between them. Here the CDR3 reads CASSLTGMTEAFF. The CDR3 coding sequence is TGTGCCAGCAGCTTAACAGGGATGACTGAAGCTTTCTTT. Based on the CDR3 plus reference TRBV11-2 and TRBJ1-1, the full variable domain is EAGVAQSPRYKIIEKRQSVAFWCNPISGHATLYWYQQILGQGPKLLIQFQNNGVVDDSQLPKDRFSAERLKGVDSTLKIQPAKLEDSAVYLCASSLTGMTEAFFGQGTRLTVV.

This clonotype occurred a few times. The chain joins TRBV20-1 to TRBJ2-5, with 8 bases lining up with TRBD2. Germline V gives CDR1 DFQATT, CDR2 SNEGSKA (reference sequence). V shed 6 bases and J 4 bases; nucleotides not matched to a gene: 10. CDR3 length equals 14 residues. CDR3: CSAHRSGRGETQYF. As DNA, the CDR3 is TGCAGTGCCCACCGTTCCGGGAGGGGAGAGACCCAGTACTTC.

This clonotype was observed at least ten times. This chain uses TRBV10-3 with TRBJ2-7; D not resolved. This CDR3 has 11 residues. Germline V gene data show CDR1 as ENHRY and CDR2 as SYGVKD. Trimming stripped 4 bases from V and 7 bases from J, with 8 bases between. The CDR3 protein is CAISGLGEQYF. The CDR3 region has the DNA TGTGCCATCAGTGGGCTCGGGGAGCAGTACTTC.